Presented here are 21 T cell receptor beta chains from one specimen sequenced in a study of OX40 agonist ivuxolimab in advanced cancers. Method: immunoSEQ multiplex PCR; TCRdb's copy keeps in-frame clones and lacks some. The sample contains about 60,000 clones, approximately 90% of which appear only once. This material consisted of CD4+ or CD8+ T cells sorted from blood, taken in a trial of the OX40 agonist ivuxolimab. Receptors originate from an adult with an advanced solid tumor such as melanoma, head and neck, liver or kidney cancer.

This chain links TRBV28 with TRBJ2-3; 9 bases align to TRBD2. Germline CDR1 is MDHEN and CDR2 is SYDVKM. The CDR3 runs to 16 residues. V lost 3 bases to trimming and J lost 2 bases; unmatched junction nucleotides: 6. CDR3 loop: CASSLSSGSNTDTQYF. The CDR3 DNA follows: TGTGCCAGCAGTTTGAGTAGCGGGAGTAACACAGATACGCAGTATTTT.

The V gene is TRBV7-9, the J gene TRBJ2-7; TRBD2 might be the D (5 bases). CDR3 length: 16 residues. The V and J ends lost 5 bases and 0 bases respectively, with 17 bases between them. Germline CDR1 SEHNR, CDR2 FQNEAQ (reference sequence). Here the CDR3 DNA reads TGTGCCAGCAGCCGGCACGAGGGAACCAGCTCCTACGAGCAGTACTTC. It encodes CASSRHEGTSSYEQYF.

The V call is TRBV7-9, the J call TRBJ1-5; D is undetermined. V lost 5 bases, J lost 5 bases, and 7 bases lay in between. The CDR3 covers 12 residues. CDR1 and CDR2 from the germline V gene are SEHNR and FQNEAQ (reference sequence). DNA of the CDR3: TGTGCCAGCAGCCGCCTTGATCAGCCCCAGCATTTT. This translates into CASSRLDQPQHF.

CDR3 amino acids: CASLLQGKAFF. CDR3 bases: TGTGCCAGCCTACTACAGGGAAAAGCTTTCTTT. V gene TRBV6-5 combines with J gene TRBJ1-1, with D possibly matching TRBD1 (6 bases). Germline values: CDR1 MNHEY, CDR2 SVGAGI. V lost 8 bases, J lost 9 bases, and 13 bases lay in between. This CDR3 spans 11 amino acids.

Worth noting for this clone: A read error may produce the germline difference seen at one junction end. CDR3 DNA: TGTGCCAGCAGGGAAGACAGGGGGCTTTCAGCGGGCGCACACTTC. This encodes CASREDRGLSAGAHF. The chain combines TRBV28 with TRBJ2-7; the match to TRBD1 covers 10 bases. The CDR3 covers 15 residues. The germline V gene encodes CDR1 MDHEN and CDR2 SYDVKM.

This chain uses TRBV7-3 with TRBJ2-6; 8 positions match TRBD1. This CDR3 has 15 amino acids. V trimming: 7 bases; J trimming: 4 bases; junction bases outside the gene matches: 6. Germline CDR1 is SGHTA and CDR2 is FQGTGA. The CDR3 DNA reads TGTGCCAGCACCTCGGACAGGGCAGGGGCCAACGTCCTGACTTTC. Translated: CASTSDRAGANVLTF.

The table lists this clone with a count of one. This rearrangement joins TRBV5-4 to TRBJ2-2; TRBD1 agrees at 9 bases. The CDR3 is 15 residues long. Per the germline V gene, CDR1 is SGHNT and CDR2 is YYREEE (reference sequence). Trimming took 4 bases from V and 6 from J; bases not matched to a gene: 7. The CDR3 bases are TGTGCCAGCAGCGAGGGACAGGGTGTGGCCGGGGAGCTGTTTTTT. Protein: CASSEGQGVAGELFF.

This clone has only one observation. The chain carries TRBV27 and TRBJ2-3; 9 nucleotides line up with TRBD2. The J segment lost 4 bases and the V segment lost 6 bases, leaving 8 bases of the junction unmatched. The CDR3 has 15 residues. Germline assignment: CDR1 MNHEY and CDR2 SMNVEV (reference sequence). The DNA for the CDR3 is TGTGCCAGCAGACTTAGCGGGAGCGGAGCAGATACGCAGTATTTT. Translating gives CASRLSGSGADTQYF.

DNA of the CDR3: TGTGCCATCACCCCGAACCCGGACCAGGGCGAGCAGTACTTC. Protein product: CAITPNPDQGEQYF. The chain couples TRBV10-3 to TRBJ2-7; the D gene is possibly TRBD1 (5 bases). The germline V gene encodes CDR1 ENHRY and CDR2 SYGVKD. Trimming took 7 bases from V and 6 from J, leaving 19 bases between them. The CDR3 contains 14 residues.

The chain is built from TRBV18 and TRBJ2-2; no reliable D call. V lost 5 bases to trimming and J lost 5 bases, with 9 bases between them. The CDR3 runs to 13 residues. CDR1 is KGHSH, CDR2 LQKENI, per germline. CDR3 protein: CASSNLRTGELFF. The CDR3 DNA is TGTGCCAGCTCAAACCTTCGGACCGGGGAGCTGTTTTTT.

The genes are TRBV29-1 and TRBJ2-5; D might be TRBD1 (6 bases). TRBJ2-7 explains the end of the DNA better; the J call may be wrong. CDR3 length equals 10 residues. CDR1 is SQVTM, CDR2 ANQGSEA, per germline. The CDR3 region is CSVGTDEQYF. Here the CDR3 DNA reads TGCAGCGTTGGGACAGACGAGCAGTACTTC.

The rearrangement links TRBV5-6 to TRBJ2-5; 8 nucleotides line up with TRBD2. Germline V CDR1 and CDR2: SGHDT, YYEEEE. The junction had 10 bases not matched to a gene; V was cut back by 4 bases and J by 5 bases. CDR3 size: 15 residues. Here the CDR3 DNA reads TGTGCCAGCAGCGCCCCGGGACTAGGAGGGGAGACCCAGTACTTC. Translated, it gives CASSAPGLGGETQYF.

This chain links TRBV7-3 with TRBJ2-3; no firm D call. Trimming took 2 bases from V and 2 from J, leaving 5 bases between them. Per the germline V gene, CDR1 is SGHTA and CDR2 is FQGTGA. The length of the CDR3 is 13 residues. The CDR3, as DNA: TGTGCCAGCAGCTTAGGCTTCACAGATACGCAGTATTTT. As protein: CASSLGFTDTQYF.

The rearrangement links TRBV6-1 to TRBJ2-7; 8 bases align to TRBD1. Germline V gene data show CDR1 as MNHNS and CDR2 as SASEGT. CDR3 size: 14 residues. V was pared by 7 bases and J by 5 bases, with 10 bases of the junction left unmatched. Here the CDR3 DNA reads TGTGCCAGCACCCAGGGGGACAGGTTAAACGAGCAGTACTTC. Protein product: CASTQGDRLNEQYF.

The genes are TRBV14 and TRBJ1-6, with D perhaps matching TRBD1 (5 bases). The CDR3 runs 13 residues. Germline V CDR1 and CDR2: SGHDN, FVKESK. The V gene lost 4 bases and the J gene lost 8 bases, with 9 bases spanning the gap. The CDR3 here is CASSPRQYSPLHF. CDR3 DNA: TGTGCCAGCAGCCCGAGACAGTATTCACCCCTCCACTTT.

The chain is built from TRBV7-9 and TRBJ2-5; 9 bases agree with TRBD2. Germline V gene data show CDR1 as SEHNR and CDR2 as FQNEAQ (reference sequence). The junction had 12 bases not matched to a gene; V was cut back by 4 bases and J by 0 bases. This CDR3 is 18 amino acids long. CDR3 nucleotides: TGTGCCAGCAGCTCCCCGCGGGAGGGGCCGGGAAACCAAGAGACCCAGTACTTC. Its translation: CASSSPREGPGNQETQYF. The entire variable domain, with the rest obtained from reference TRBV7-9 and TRBJ2-5, is as follows: DTGVSQNPRHKITKRGQNVTFRCDPISEHNRLYWYRQTLGQGPEFLTYFQNEAQLEKSRLLSDRFSAERPKGSFSTLEIQRTEQGDSAMYLCASSSPREGPGNQETQYFGPGTRLLVL.

The chain has TRBV27 and TRBJ2-6, with a weak D call TRBD1 (6 bases). The CDR3 contains 14 residues. Per the germline V gene, CDR1 is MNHEY and CDR2 is SMNVEV (reference sequence). V was clipped by 5 bases and J by 2 bases, with 7 bases between them. The CDR3 DNA reads as TGTGCCAGCAGTCACAGGGCTGGGGCCAACGTCCTGACTTTC. Protein product: CASSHRAGANVLTF.

This chain links TRBV9 with TRBJ2-1, with TRBD2 identical over 11 bases. The ends lost 4 bases at V and 8 bases at J; junction bases unmatched: 8. Germline lookup yields CDR1 SGDLS and CDR2 YYNGEE. This CDR3 has 15 residues. CDR3 DNA: TGTGCCAGCAGCATACTAGCGGGAGAGTTCTATGAGCAGTTCTTC. Amino acids: CASSILAGEFYEQFF. The entire variable domain, with the rest obtained from reference TRBV9 and TRBJ2-1, is as follows: DSGVTQTPKHLITATGQRVTLRCSPRSGDLSVYWYQQSLDQGLQFLIQYYNGEERAKGNILERFSAQQFPDLHSELNLSSLELGDSALYFCASSILAGEFYEQFFGPGTRLTVL.

The genes are TRBV6-5 and TRBJ1-2, with D possibly being TRBD1 (5 bases). CDR3 length: 15 amino acids. The V end lost 2 bases, the J end lost 3 bases, and 13 bases lay between the germline ends. CDR1 and CDR2 from the germline V gene are MNHEY and SVGAGI. CDR3 loop: CASSYMGGRDYGYTF. The CDR3 DNA reads as TGTGCCAGCAGTTACATGGGGGGTCGGGACTATGGCTACACCTTC.

The V gene is TRBV7-9, the J gene TRBJ1-3, with a possible D match to TRBD1 (5 bases). The CDR3 runs to 13 residues. V was pared by 11 bases and J by 0 bases, with 11 bases between. The V gene's germline CDR1 is SEHNR and CDR2 FQNEAQ (reference sequence). This chain's CDR3 is CAPGGISGNTIYF. The CDR3 bases are TGTGCCCCGGGGGGGATCTCTGGAAACACCATATATTTT.

The rearrangement joins TRBV27 to TRBJ2-5; D may match TRBD1 or TRBD2 (5 bases each). Judging by the DNA end, TRBJ2-7 fits better; the J call may be wrong. The CDR3 covers 17 residues. Germline CDR1 MNHEY, CDR2 SMNVEV (reference sequence). CDR3 in DNA: TGTGCCAGCAGCGTAGGAATCCGCCGGGACGGATCCTACGAGCAGTACTTC. Translating gives CASSVGIRRDGSYEQYF.